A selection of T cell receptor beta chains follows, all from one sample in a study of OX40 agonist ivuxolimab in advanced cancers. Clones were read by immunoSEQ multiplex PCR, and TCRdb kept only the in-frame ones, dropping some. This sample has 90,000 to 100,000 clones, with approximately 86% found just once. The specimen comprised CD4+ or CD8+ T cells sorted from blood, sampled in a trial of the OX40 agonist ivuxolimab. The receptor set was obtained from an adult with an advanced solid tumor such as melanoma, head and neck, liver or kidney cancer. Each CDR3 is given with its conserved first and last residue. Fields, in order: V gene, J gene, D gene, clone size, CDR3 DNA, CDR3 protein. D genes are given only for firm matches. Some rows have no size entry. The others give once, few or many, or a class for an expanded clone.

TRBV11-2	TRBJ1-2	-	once	TGTGCCAGCAGCCGATACGAGTATGGCTACACCTTC	CASSRYEYGYTF
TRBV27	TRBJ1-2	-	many	TGTGCCAGCAGTTTGAGGGGAGGCAGACCTTCTAACTATGGCTACACCTTC	CASSLRGGRPSNYGYTF
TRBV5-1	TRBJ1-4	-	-	TGCGCCAGCAGCCCTAGCCAGGAGTCGGGAAAACTGTTTTTT	CASSPSQESGKLFF
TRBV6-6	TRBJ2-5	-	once	TGTGCCAGCAGCTCCTTCGGGAATCTCGTCCAAGAGACCCAGTACTTC	CASSSFGNLVQETQYF
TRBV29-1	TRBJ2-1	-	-	TGCAGCGTTGCTCCCAGCTCCTACAATGAGCAGTTCTTC	CSVAPSSYNEQFF
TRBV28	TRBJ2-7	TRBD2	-	TGTGCCAGCAGCCCCGGGACTAGCGGGAGAAACGAGCAGTACTTC	CASSPGTSGRNEQYF
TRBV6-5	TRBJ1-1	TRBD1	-	TGTGCCAGCAGTTATAGTACAGGGGGGACGAACACTGAAGCTTTCTTT	CASSYSTGGTNTEAFF
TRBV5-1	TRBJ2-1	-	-	TGCGCCAGCAGCTCCCTCCCGGGGTTCCACAATGAGCAGTTCTTC	CASSSLPGFHNEQFF
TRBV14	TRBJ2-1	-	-	TGTGCCAGCAGCCAAGTTTCAAGCTCCTACAATGAGCAGTTCTTC	CASSQVSSSYNEQFF
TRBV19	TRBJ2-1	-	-	TGTGCCAGTGTCCCGGGGCCGGATTATGAGCAGTTCTTC	CASVPGPDYEQFF
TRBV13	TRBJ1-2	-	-	TGTGCCAGCAGCTTTTTAATCAGCCTGGACGGCCGGCCGTTGCAAAACTATGGCTACACCTTC	CASSFLISLDGRPLQNYGYTF
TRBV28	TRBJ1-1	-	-	TGTGCCAGCAGTTTACTAAACTCCGGGACTCGGGAAGCTTTCTTT	CASSLLNSGTREAFF
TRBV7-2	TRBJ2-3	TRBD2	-	TGTGCCAGCAGCGAGGGACTAGCGGGAGCCACAGATACGCAGTATTTT	CASSEGLAGATDTQYF
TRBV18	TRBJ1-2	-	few	TGTGCCAGCTCACCGCCGGATTATGGCTACACCTTC	CASSPPDYGYTF
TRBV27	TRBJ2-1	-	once	TGTGCCAGCAGTTTAACCCCCCAAGTGGGAGGCTCCTACAATGAGCAGTTCTTC	CASSLTPQVGGSYNEQFF
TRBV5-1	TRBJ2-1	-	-	TGCGCCAGCAGCTTAAGTGGATACAATGAGCAGTTCTTC	CASSLSGYNEQFF
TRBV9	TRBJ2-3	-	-	TGTGCCAGCAGCGTAGCGGGGGCGCGGCGGGGAGATACGCAGTATTTT	CASSVAGARRGDTQYF
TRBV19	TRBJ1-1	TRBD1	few	TGTGCCAGTAGTTCAACAGGGGGCACTGAAGCTTTCTTT	CASSSTGGTEAFF
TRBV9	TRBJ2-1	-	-	TGTGCCAGCAGCGTACGCCCCCAGGGGAACAATGAGCAGTTCTTC	CASSVRPQGNNEQFF
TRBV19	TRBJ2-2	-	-	TGTGCCAGTGCCGGACCCAACACCGGGGAGCTGTTTTTT	CASAGPNTGELFF
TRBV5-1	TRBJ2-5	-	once	TGCGCCAGCAGCCGAGGGTTAGGCCAGATAGAACAAGAGACCCAGTACTTC	CASSRGLGQIEQETQYF
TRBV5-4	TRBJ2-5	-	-	TGTGCCAGCAGCTTTCGGGAGACCCAGTACTTC	CASSFRETQYF
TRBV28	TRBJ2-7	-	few	TGTGCCAGCAGTTCCGCCTACGAGCAGTACTTC	CASSSAYEQYF
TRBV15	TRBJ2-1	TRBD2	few	TGTGCCACCAGCAGAGAGCCGGGAGGGTACAATGAGCAGTTCTTC	CATSREPGGYNEQFF
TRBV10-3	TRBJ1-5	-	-	TGTGCCATCAGTTCGGGGGGCAATCAGCCCCAGCATTTT	CAISSGGNQPQHF
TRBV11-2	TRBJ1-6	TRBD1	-	TGTGCCAGCAGCTTGGGACAGGGGATCTATAATTCACCCCTCCACTTT	CASSLGQGIYNSPLHF
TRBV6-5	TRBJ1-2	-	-	TGTGCCAGCAGGCCTGACGTCCGGGTAGGAGGCTACACCTTC	CASRPDVRVGGYTF
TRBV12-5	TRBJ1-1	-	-	TGTGCTAGTGGAGCACAGGGCTCTGAAGCTTTCTTT	CASGAQGSEAFF
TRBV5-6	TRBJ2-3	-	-	TGTGCCAGCAGCTTCGGAGTTAGCACAGATACGCAGTATTTT	CASSFGVSTDTQYF
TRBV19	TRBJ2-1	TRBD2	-	TGTGCCAGTAGTATAGATCTCGGCGGGAGCTCTGATGAGCAGTTCTTC	CASSIDLGGSSDEQFF
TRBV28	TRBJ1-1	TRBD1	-	TGTGCCAGCAGCTCAGGACAGGGCCGGACTGAAGCTTTCTTT	CASSSGQGRTEAFF
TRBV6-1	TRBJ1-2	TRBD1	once	TGTGCCAGCAGTGATCCGGGACAGGGATTTTTAAATGGCTACACCTTC	CASSDPGQGFLNGYTF
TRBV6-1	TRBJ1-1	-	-	TGTGCCAGCAAGGGAGAGGTGGGCACTGAAGCTTTCTTT	CASKGEVGTEAFF
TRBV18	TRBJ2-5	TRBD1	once	TGTGCCAGCTCACCTCCGGCCAGGACAGGGCTCGGGGAGACCCAGTACTTC	CASSPPARTGLGETQYF
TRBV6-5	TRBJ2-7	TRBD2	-	TGTGCCAGCAGAACCGGGACTAGAAGGTCCTACGAGCAGTACTTC	CASRTGTRRSYEQYF
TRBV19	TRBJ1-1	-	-	TGTGCCAGCCTGGAGGGACATCAGAACACTGAAGCTTTCTTT	CASLEGHQNTEAFF
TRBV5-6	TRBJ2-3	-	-	TGTGCCAGCAGCTCCGAGACAGAGCTCACAGATACGCAGTATTTT	CASSSETELTDTQYF
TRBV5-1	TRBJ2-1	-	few	TGCGCCAGCAGCTTAGGAGGGGTAGGGAGGAATGAGCAGTTCTTC	CASSLGGVGRNEQFF
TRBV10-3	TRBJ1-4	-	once	TGTGCCATCAAGGGAACAACTAATGAAAAACTGTTTTTT	CAIKGTTNEKLFF
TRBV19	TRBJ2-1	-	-	TGTGCCAGTAGTATTGTTAAGGTGTCAAACAATGAGCAGTTCTTC	CASSIVKVSNNEQFF
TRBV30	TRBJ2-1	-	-	TGTGCCTGCTCAAGGGCCTCCTACAATGAGCAGTTCTTC	CACSRASYNEQFF
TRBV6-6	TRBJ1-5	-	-	TGTGCCAGCAGTTACTCGGGCAGTTCACGCAATCAGCCCCAGCATTTT	CASSYSGSSRNQPQHF
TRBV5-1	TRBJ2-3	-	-	TGCGCCAGCAGCCCTCCGAGGAGGGGGGCAGATACGCAGTATTTT	CASSPPRRGADTQYF
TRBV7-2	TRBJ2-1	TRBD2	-	TGTGCCAGCAGCTTAGCGACTAGCGGACTGGGACATGAGCAGTTCTTC	CASSLATSGLGHEQFF
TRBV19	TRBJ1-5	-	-	TGTGCCAGTAGCAAAACAGGGAACCAGCCCCAGCATTTT	CASSKTGNQPQHF